A single sample is the source of the 17 T cell receptor beta chains below, sequenced in a study of blood T cell repertoires in COVID-19. The repertoire was sequenced with immunoSEQ multiplex PCR; TCRdb's copy has only in-frame clones and lacks some. The repertoire has 250,000 to 400,000 clones, 85% to 90% of them found once; the top ten carry roughly 2.8%. Sequenced input: peripheral blood. These receptor sequences come from a woman under 40 with COVID-19, enrolled during active disease.

J is TRBJ1-4 and V is TRBV5-1, with D unresolved. The CDR3 extends over 13 amino acids. CDR1 is SGHRS and CDR2 is YFSETQ in the germline V gene. V was clipped by 5 bases and J by 8 bases, with 13 bases between them. CDR3 coding DNA: TGCGCCAGCAGACGGACTGGTTCGGAAAAACTGTTTTTT. This encodes CASRRTGSEKLFF.

The chain is built from TRBV6-5 and TRBJ1-1; 7 bases fit TRBD1. The CDR3 totals 15 residues. Germline loops: CDR1 MNHEY, CDR2 SVGAGI. The J segment lost 3 bases and the V segment lost 6 bases, leaving 10 bases of the junction unmatched. The CDR3 nucleotides are TGTGCCAGCAGCGACAGGGCCCGCGGGTACACTGAAGCTTTCTTT. The encoded protein is CASSDRARGYTEAFF.

This chain connects TRBV19 to TRBJ1-1; maybe TRBD1 (5 bases). This CDR3 spans 14 amino acids. V shed 3 bases and J shed 7 bases, with 15 bases lying between them. The germline V gene has CDR1 LNHDA and CDR2 SQIVND (reference sequence). The CDR3 loop reads CASSIWGGVFEAFF. As DNA, the CDR3 is TGTGCCAGTAGTATTTGGGGCGGGGTTTTTGAAGCTTTCTTT. Full variable domain (remainder filled in from reference TRBV19 and TRBJ1-1): DGGITQSPKYLFRKEGQNVTLSCEQNLNHDAMYWYRQDPGQGLRLIYYSQIVNDFQKGDIAEGYSVSREKKESFPLTVTSAQKNPTAFYLCASSIWGGVFEAFFGQGTRLTVV.

This clone was observed a few times. The rearrangement uses TRBV7-9 and TRBJ2-7; D is ambiguous. Trimming pared 3 bases from V and 1 base from J, leaving 13 bases between. The CDR3 sequence is 15 residues long. Looked up from germline, CDR1 is SEHNR and CDR2 is FQNEAQ (reference sequence). CDR3 sequence reads: CASSFSLDESYEQYF. The CDR3 bases are TGTGCCAGCAGCTTTTCTCTAGACGAGTCCTACGAGCAGTACTTC.

The chain uses TRBV6-5 and TRBJ1-2, with 10 bases lining up with TRBD1. The CDR3 consists of 14 residues. CDR1 MNHEY and CDR2 SVGAGI come from the germline V gene. Trimming removed 6 bases from V and 2 bases from J; junction bases left unmatched: 3. The CDR3 sequence: CASRLGQGNYGYTF. The CDR3, as DNA: TGTGCCAGCAGACTGGGACAGGGGAACTATGGCTACACCTTC.

This rearrangement joins TRBV6-2 or TRBV6-3 to TRBJ2-7; the match to TRBD1 covers 7 bases. The junction had 10 bases not matched to a gene; V was cut back by 6 bases and J by 5 bases. Germline loops: CDR1 MNHEY, CDR2 SVGEGT. This CDR3 region has 14 residues. CDR3 protein: CASSFSGTVDEQYF. DNA of the CDR3: TGTGCCAGCAGCTTTTCCGGGACAGTGGACGAGCAGTACTTC.

The gene calls are TRBV5-1 and TRBJ1-4, with D uncertain. CDR1 is SGHRS and CDR2 is YFSETQ in the germline V gene. CDR3 size: 15 residues. V was pared by 2 bases and J by 7 bases, with 15 bases between. The CDR3 nucleotides read TGCGCCAGCAGCTTAGACTTAGGGAGTGGTGAAAAACTGTTTTTT. The encoded protein is CASSLDLGSGEKLFF.

The rearrangement uses TRBV28 and TRBJ1-1, with TRBD1 matching 9 bases. The trim removed 7 bases at V and 0 bases at J, leaving 15 bases unmatched. The CDR3 is 18 residues long. Germline values: CDR1 MDHEN, CDR2 SYDVKM. This chain's CDR3 is CASTSNRDRVHMNTEAFF. In DNA, the CDR3 is TGTGCCAGCACCTCAAACCGGGACAGGGTGCATATGAACACTGAAGCTTTCTTT. The full variable domain, completed using reference TRBV28 and TRBJ1-1, is DVKVTQSSRYLVKRTGEKVFLECVQDMDHENMFWYRQDPGLGLRLIYFSYDVKMKEKGDIPEGYSVSREKKERFSLILESASTNQTSMYLCASTSNRDRVHMNTEAFFGQGTRLTVV.

The CDR3 DNA follows: TGTGCCAGCAGTTTCCCGCAGGGGGCGGGTAGCAATCAGCCCCAGCATTTT. Translation gives CASSFPQGAGSNQPQHF. The gene calls are TRBV28 and TRBJ1-5; 8 bases align to TRBD1. This CDR3 spans 17 amino acids. With 3 bases clipped from V and 0 bases from J, the junction kept 7 bases outside the gene matches. Germline-derived CDR1 and CDR2 are MDHEN and SYDVKM.

This sequence joins TRBV5-4 and TRBJ2-3; TRBD2 matches 8 bases. With 5 bases clipped from V and 6 bases from J, the junction kept 14 bases outside the gene matches. This CDR3 is built from 16 residues. CDR1 SGHNT and CDR2 YYREEE come from the germline V gene (reference sequence). This CDR3 reads CASSLPGLGETDTQYF. The CDR3 DNA sequence: TGTGCCAGCAGTCTCCCGGGACTAGGTGAAACTGATACGCAGTATTTT.

The V call is TRBV30, the J call TRBJ1-6; D ambiguous. Trimming removed 4 bases at V and 0 bases at J, with 22 bases between. Per the germline V gene, CDR1 is GTSNPN and CDR2 is SVGIG (reference sequence). This CDR3 is 19 amino acids long. The CDR3: CAWKPYYEPSSSYNSPLHF. As DNA, the CDR3 is TGTGCCTGGAAACCCTATTACGAACCCTCGAGCTCCTATAATTCACCCCTCCACTTT.

The table lists this clone with a count of one. For the CDR3, the DNA is TGTGCCAGCAGCTCCGGGACAGGGGTCACTGAAGCTTTCTTT. Encoded protein: CASSSGTGVTEAFF. The chain links TRBV6-6 to TRBJ1-1; 10 positions match TRBD1. Germline CDR1 MNHNY, CDR2 SVGAGI (reference sequence). CDR3 length: 14 amino acids. J gave up 4 bases and V 6 bases, and 5 bases lay outside the gene matches.

Note on this clone: This specimen includes other DNA sequences encoding the same CDR3. This chain joins TRBV12-3 or TRBV12-4 and TRBJ1-5; 8 bases map to TRBD1. The CDR3 is made up of 13 amino acids. V lost 2 bases, J lost 6 bases, and 0 bases stayed unmatched. The CDR3 nucleotides read TGTGCCAGCAGTTTAACAGGGGGTCAGCCCCAGCATTTT. Residues: CASSLTGGQPQHF.

The chain employs TRBV20-1 and TRBJ1-5; 10 bases line up with TRBD1. Germline V CDR1 and CDR2: DFQATT, SNEGSKA (reference sequence). Trimming took 3 bases from V and 7 from J; bases not matched to a gene: 9. This CDR3 has 15 residues. In DNA, the CDR3 is TGCAGTGCTAGTTCCGGGACAGGGGTTCGGCAGCCCCAGCATTTT. This sequence encodes CSASSGTGVRQPQHF.

This sequence joins TRBV7-9 and TRBJ2-1; D is possibly TRBD1 (5 bases). This CDR3 is built from 16 residues. V was cut by 1 base and J by 3 bases, with 13 bases left in between. CDR1 is SEHNR, CDR2 FQNEAQ, per germline (reference sequence). The CDR3 DNA sequence: TGTGCCAGCAGCTTAGTGGGGCAGGACCACTACAATGAGCAGTTCTTC. It specifies CASSLVGQDHYNEQFF.

CDR3 DNA sequence: TGTGCCAGCAGTGCGGAAGGACTAGCGTTTAATGAGCAGTTCTTC. Translation: CASSAEGLAFNEQFF. V is TRBV2 and J is TRBJ2-1; 9 positions agree with TRBD2. The length of the CDR3 is 15 residues. After removal of 4 bases from V and 7 bases from J, the junction contained 8 bases not matched to a gene. Germline CDR1 and CDR2: SNHLY and FYNNEI.

The chain has TRBV11-2 and TRBJ2-1; a possible D gene is TRBD1 (5 bases). V was trimmed by 2 bases and J by 12 bases, leaving 14 bases between them. CDR1 and CDR2 (germline): SGHAT, FQNNGV. CDR3 length: 13 amino acids. CDR3 in DNA: TGTGCCAGCAGCTTAAATGGGGAAGGGGCGCAGTTCTTC. Amino acids: CASSLNGEGAQFF.